Detailed here is one T cell receptor beta chain. No antigen is known for it. Nothing much larger sits one base from this clone, and base qualities are not available. Collaborating institutions collected whole blood in K2EDTA tubes following their own protocols. Collaborator samples were shipped for TCRbeta analysis as frozen whole blood, isolated PBMCs, or DNA extracted from either sample type. Between the V and J ends, shortened by 2 bases and 2 bases respectively, the junction contains 7 bases. CDR1 and CDR2, per the germline V gene (reference sequence), are GTSNPN and SVGIG. From its cysteine to its phenylalanine, the CDR3 spans 13 amino acids. Only the CDR3 DNA is retained, 39 bases long and in frame from the first base. These data are taken from a study of blood T cell repertoires in COVID-19 (TCRdb year 2020). With respect to the entire study: Samples covering the acute and convalescent phases of COVID-19 were provided by collaborators in the United States, Italy and Spain. A freely available public database, intended as a resource for researchers studying the immune response to SARS-CoV-2, is where the repertoires were released. HLA class I and class II types, where available, came from metadata supplied by the sample provider rather than from assay-based typing. Subjects who had been exposed to COVID-19, were actively infected with it, or had recovered from it provided the deeply sampled blood TCRbeta repertoires that made up the dataset. The samples were drawn from the first 160 participants of the ongoing ImmuneRACE study and from 950 to 1,500 subjects provided by 6 global collaborators. Nearly every sample came with metadata listing a de-identified subject ID, COVID-19 status, age in years and sex. The material from the prospective study consisted of cDNA or gDNA derived from T cells, B-cell-depleted T cells, or PBMCs. Study-wide conclusions, independent of this receptor: The amount of clinical and demographic metadata varied by source and participant and was provided uncurated.

The immunoSEQ Assay, a bias-controlled multiplex PCR, was used to amplify TCRbeta CDR3 regions from genomic DNA. The original methods were these. Within the assay, amplification of reference gene primers was used to estimate how many nucleated cells each sample contained. To quantify the absolute abundance of each unique TCRbeta CDR3 rearrangement, sequence reads were collapsed and filtered. For each sample, productive Simpson clonality was calculated as the square root of Simpson's diversity index over productive rearrangements. As stored in TCRdb, this immuneACCESS dataset retains in-frame rearrangements with V and J assigned. A fraction of the clones does not appear; measured against another copy, unresolved V genes explain less than half of the discrepancy, and the remainder lacks a known reason. V and J calls and clone size come straight from that table; D and trimming were deduced from the DNA. The sample table holds 190,000 or so clones, of which about 89% were seen once. Around 2.6% of the sample is in the top ten clones.

This receptor was obtained from a man in his forties with active or convalescent COVID-19. Sequenced input: peripheral blood. The sequence is built from TRBV30 and TRBJ1-3, with no confidently assigned D gene. The CDR3 protein sequence reads: CAWSPEAGNTIYF. The nucleotide sequence reads as follows: TGTGCCTGGAGTCCGGAGGCTGGAAACACCATATATTTT.